The 29 T cell receptor beta chains below all came from one sample that was sequenced in a study of T-cell memory formation after mild COVID-19. TCRdb re-called the 5' RACE reads with MiXCR, one entry per CDR3 protein. This sample yields a few hundred thousand distinct CDR3 sequences, of which 20% to 25% are seen a single time; under 25% belongs to the top ten. Sequenced: PBMCs or a T cell subset sorted from them (not recorded which). The source is a man younger than 30 who had mild COVID-19 (a few samples of this study predate the infection). Cell type and time point are not known.

The chain carries TRBV2 and TRBJ2-5, with 8 nucleotides matching TRBD1. Germline CDR1 is SNHLY and CDR2 is FYNNEI. With V trimmed by 5 bases and J by 5 bases, 7 bases remained unmatched. This CDR3 has 14 residues. CDR3 DNA: TGTGCCAGCAGTCGACAGGGGAAATCCGAGACCCAGTACTTC. It specifies CASSRQGKSETQYF.

A few counts support this clonotype. The chain recombines TRBV28 with TRBJ1-1, with no clear D. CDR3 length equals 12 residues. CDR1 is MDHEN, CDR2 SYDVKM, per germline. Trimming pared 5 bases from V and 4 bases from J, leaving 8 bases between. CDR3 nucleotides: TGTGCCAGCAGTCTCCAGTCCACTGAAGCTTTCTTT. This gives the protein CASSLQSTEAFF.

The chain is built from TRBV12-3 or TRBV12-4 and TRBJ2-5; either TRBD1 or TRBD2 may fit D (7 bases each). Trimming removed 10 bases from V and 5 bases from J, with 17 bases in between. The CDR3 is made up of 13 amino acids. CDR3 sequence (DNA): TGTGCCACCCAGGGAGGGGGCTGGGAGACCCAGTACTTC. Residues: CATQGGGWETQYF.

There are many counts of this clonotype. The chain combines TRBV2 with TRBJ1-5, with a tentative D call TRBD1 (5 bases). Germline V gene sequence: CDR1 SNHLY, CDR2 FYNNEI. V lost 4 bases to trimming and J lost 8 bases, with 12 bases between them. The CDR3 extends over 13 amino acids. The chain's CDR3 is CASSVYLGEPQHF. The CDR3 DNA reads TGTGCCAGCAGTGTCTACCTAGGGGAGCCCCAGCATTTT.

This clonotype was recorded a few times. In nucleotides, the CDR3 is TGCAGCGTCCCGATCGCCACAGATACGCAGTATTTT. It is translated as CSVPIATDTQYF. The chain joins TRBV29-1 to TRBJ2-3; D gene ambiguous. V was trimmed by 6 bases and J by 2 bases, leaving 9 bases between them. There are 12 residues in the CDR3. Germline V lookup: CDR1 SQVTM, CDR2 ANQGSEA.

This clonotype occurred a few times. No conserved phenylalanine or tryptophan ends this CDR3, so it is likely a read error. The DNA is omitted, as the CDR3 cannot be located on it reliably, and the CDR3 follows TCRdb's listing. The chain uses TRBV7-9 and TRBJ2-5; no DNA check was done on the table's D call, TRBD1. Germline V gene lookup returns CDR1 SEHNR and CDR2 FQNEAQ (reference sequence). The CDR3 is 11 amino acids long, termini counted. CDR3 protein: CASRRTGTPRY.

The genes are TRBV5-1 and TRBJ2-7; TRBD2 agrees at 7 bases. The CDR3 consists of 13 residues. J gave up 3 bases and V 5 bases, and 5 bases lay outside the gene matches. The germline gives CDR1 SGHRS, CDR2 YFSETQ. CDR3 residues: CASRTGGNYEQYF. CDR3 coding DNA: TGCGCCAGCAGAACCGGGGGGAACTACGAGCAGTACTTC.

The chain carries TRBV28 and TRBJ2-5; TRBD1 is a possible D gene (6 bases). The CDR3 extends over 12 amino acids. The germline V gene has CDR1 MDHEN and CDR2 SYDVKM. Trimming shortened V by 6 bases and J by 6 bases, and 11 bases separated the two germline ends. The CDR3 DNA sequence: TGTGCCAGCAGCCGGGGACAACAGACCCAGTACTTC. Translated: CASSRGQQTQYF.

This chain joins TRBV5-1 and TRBJ2-2, with TRBD2 matching 10 bases. The CDR3 has 18 amino acids. Losses at the gene ends were 0 bases for V and 5 bases for J; bases not matched to a gene: 10. Germline CDR1 SGHRS, CDR2 YFSETQ. This CDR3 reads CASSLDGSGGLPTGELFF. DNA for the CDR3: TGCGCCAGCAGCTTGGATGGTAGCGGGGGGCTTCCTACCGGGGAGCTGTTTTTT.

To note about this clonotype: One end of the junction is discordant with germline, which a read error may explain. The chain couples TRBV12-3 or TRBV12-4 to TRBJ1-3, with 7 bases fitting TRBD1. This CDR3 spans 15 amino acids. CDR3 residues: CASSTRTGGGSTIYF. The DNA of the CDR3 is TGTGCCAGCAGTACCCGGACAGGAGGAGGAAGCACCATATATTTT.

The chain combines TRBV20-1 with TRBJ1-5; 8 bases line up with TRBD1. The V gene's germline CDR1 is DFQATT and CDR2 SNEGSKA (reference sequence). J was trimmed by 4 bases and V by 4 bases; bases with no gene match: 9. The CDR3 is 15 amino acids. The CDR3 nucleotides are TGCAGTGCTACGAACCGGGACAGGAAGAATCAGCCCCAGCATTTT. Translation gives CSATNRDRKNQPQHF.

This clonotype showed up just a few times. This chain links TRBV11-2 with TRBJ2-1, with D perhaps TRBD2 (7 bases). Germline CDR1 is SGHAT and CDR2 is FQNNGV. This CDR3 contains 15 residues. V was trimmed by 1 base and J by 8 bases, leaving 15 bases between them. The CDR3 region has the DNA TGTGCCAGCAGCTTAGGACGGGGGGCTGGCCATGAGCAGTTCTTC. Its translation is CASSLGRGAGHEQFF. Looking up the rest from reference TRBV11-2 and TRBJ2-1 gives the full variable domain: EAGVAQSPRYKIIEKRQSVAFWCNPISGHATLYWYQQILGQGPKLLIQFQNNGVVDDSQLPKDRFSAERLKGVDSTLKIQPAKLEDSAVYLCASSLGRGAGHEQFFGPGTRLTVL.

The chain couples TRBV21-1 to TRBJ2-7. TRBV21-1 is marked as a pseudogene. CDR3 length: 12 amino acids. This chain's CDR3 is CASSKALYEQYV. The CDR3 coding sequence is TGTGCCAGCAGCAAAGCCCTCTACGAGCAGTACGTC.

The chain joins TRBV3-1 to TRBJ1-2; D possibly corresponds to TRBD1 (5 bases). CDR1 LGHDT and CDR2 YNNKEL come from the germline V gene (reference sequence). There are 11 residues in the CDR3. Deletions cut 0 bases from V and 11 bases from J, with 7 bases between. The CDR3 reads CASSQEGEYTF. DNA of the CDR3: TGTGCCAGCAGCCAAGAGGGGGAGTACACCTTC.

This clonotype was detected a few times. The J gene is TRBJ2-7, the V gene TRBV29-1, with no clear D. The V end lost 5 bases, the J end lost 6 bases, and 14 bases lay between the germline ends. This CDR3 is 12 amino acids long. CDR1 SQVTM and CDR2 ANQGSEA come from the germline V gene. DNA of the CDR3: TGCAGCGTTCGAAGTCCCTCCCGCGAGCAGTACTTC. Translating it yields CSVRSPSREQYF.

The V gene is TRBV6-5, the J gene TRBJ2-1, with 12 nucleotides matching TRBD1. Germline V gives CDR1 MNHEY, CDR2 SVGAGI. J was trimmed by 7 bases and V by 6 bases; bases with no gene match: 7. This CDR3 contains 15 residues. CDR3 region: CASSTGTGGLNEQFF. The CDR3 nucleotides are TGTGCCAGCAGCACCGGGACAGGGGGCTTGAATGAGCAGTTCTTC.

This clonotype was detected only a few times. The chain combines TRBV7-3 with TRBJ1-1; 7 nucleotides line up with TRBD1. Germline V gives CDR1 SGHTA, CDR2 FQGTGA. This CDR3 is 14 amino acids long. Trimming removed 5 bases from V and 5 bases from J; junction bases left unmatched: 8. In DNA form, the CDR3 reads TGTGCCAGCAGCCAACAGGGGCAGGAGACTGAAGCTTTCTTT. It specifies CASSQQGQETEAFF.

This clonotype was recorded a few times. The CDR3 sequence: CSVGGGASNQPQHF. The DNA for the CDR3 is TGCAGCGTTGGCGGGGGGGCTAGCAATCAGCCCCAGCATTTT. This chain uses TRBV29-1 with TRBJ1-5; TRBD1 is a possible D gene (6 bases). In germline, CDR1 is SQVTM, CDR2 ANQGSEA. Trimming took off 4 bases at V and 0 bases at J, with 10 bases between the two ends. This CDR3 has 14 residues.

This clonotype occurred many times. CDR3 nucleotides: TGTGCCAGCAGCGGGGGGAACACTGAAGCTTTCTTT. This codes for CASSGGNTEAFF. The V gene is TRBV12-3 or TRBV12-4, the J gene TRBJ1-1; a weak D match, TRBD1 (5 bases). The CDR3 runs to 12 residues. Trimming removed 6 bases from V and 1 base from J, with 6 bases in between.

The rearrangement links TRBV7-2 to TRBJ2-3; D is unresolved. V was clipped by 3 bases and J by 4 bases, with 8 bases between them. There are 13 residues in the CDR3. Looked up from germline, CDR1 is SGHTA and CDR2 is FQGNSA. The CDR3 DNA sequence: TGTGCCAGCAGCTTTCTTAACCCAGATACGCAGTATTTT. Amino acid sequence: CASSFLNPDTQYF.

This clonotype was counted a few times. The chain recombines TRBV6-5 with TRBJ1-4; D is ambiguous. Germline lookup yields CDR1 MNHEY and CDR2 SVGAGI. This CDR3 contains 14 residues. Between the trimmed V and J ends, which lost 0 bases and 8 bases, there was a span of 10 bases. The CDR3 loop is CASSYSPIGEKLFF. CDR3 DNA: TGTGCCAGCAGTTACTCACCCATCGGAGAAAAACTGTTTTTT.

This clonotype turned up a few times. The chain combines TRBV29-1 with TRBJ1-5, with a tentative D call TRBD1 (5 bases). Trimming removed 4 bases from V and 3 bases from J, with 10 bases in between. The CDR3 consists of 13 residues. Per the germline V gene, CDR1 is SQVTM and CDR2 is ANQGSEA. The CDR3 DNA reads as TGCAGCGTTGCGGAGGGGTACAATCAGCCCCAGCATTTT. Protein: CSVAEGYNQPQHF.

Here the CDR3 reads CASSQQGGTEAFF. CDR3 sequence (DNA): TGTGCCAGCAGCCAGCAGGGAGGCACTGAAGCTTTCTTT. V and J are TRBV3-1 and TRBJ1-1, with a weak D call TRBD1 (5 bases). The V and J ends lost 3 bases and 4 bases respectively, with 9 bases between them. The germline V gene encodes CDR1 LGHDT and CDR2 YNNKEL (reference sequence). The CDR3 is 13 residues long.

Many counts were recorded for this clonotype. This chain joins TRBV20-1 and TRBJ1-2; D is undetermined. The CDR3 has 14 residues. Trimming removed 1 base from V and 5 bases from J, with 14 bases in between. Germline CDR1 is DFQATT and CDR2 is SNEGSKA (reference sequence). The CDR3 nucleotides are TGCAGTGCTAGAGTGAGTAGAAGATTTTATGGCTACACCTTC. Protein sequence: CSARVSRRFYGYTF.

This clonotype turned up a few times. The chain is built from TRBV6-2 or TRBV6-3 and TRBJ2-2; TRBD1 might be the D (6 bases). Germline values: CDR1 MNHEY, CDR2 SVGEGT. Between the trimmed V and J ends, which lost 10 bases and 0 bases, there was a span of 12 bases. CDR3 length: 14 residues. CDR3 nucleotides: TGTGCCATAACGGGGACATCGAACACCGGGGAGCTGTTTTTT. Translated: CAITGTSNTGELFF.

This clonotype turned up a few times. This chain uses TRBV7-9 with TRBJ2-1; weak D call: TRBD2 (7 bases). In germline, CDR1 is SEHNR, CDR2 FQNEAQ (reference sequence). The CDR3 consists of 17 residues. V gave up 1 base and J gave up 5 bases, with 18 bases separating them. Written as DNA, the CDR3 is TGTGCCAGCAGCTTAGATCGTCCCGGGGGGCATGACAATGAGCAGTTCTTC. Translation: CASSLDRPGGHDNEQFF.

The genes are TRBV5-1 and TRBJ2-6; 7 bases line up with TRBD1. This CDR3 is built from 17 residues. Germline trimming cut 4 bases from V and 1 base from J; bases unmatched to any gene: 8. In germline, CDR1 is SGHRS, CDR2 YFSETQ. The DNA for the CDR3 is TGCGCCAGCAGCCGGGACAGCCTGATATCTGGGGCCAACGTCCTGACTTTC. Protein: CASSRDSLISGANVLTF.

CDR3 amino acids: CASSRSTNEQFF. In DNA form, the CDR3 reads TGTGCCAGCAGTCGGTCTACCAATGAGCAGTTCTTC. V gene TRBV9 combines with J gene TRBJ2-1; no reliable D call. Germline CDR1 SGDLS, CDR2 YYNGEE. CDR3 length: 12 amino acids. V shed 5 bases and J shed 6 bases, with 9 bases lying between them.

V gene TRBV5-1 combines with J gene TRBJ2-3; D possibly corresponds to TRBD2 (5 bases). The V end lost 3 bases, the J end lost 1 base, and 12 bases lay between the germline ends. Germline V gene data show CDR1 as SGHRS and CDR2 as YFSETQ. The CDR3 has 15 amino acids. The CDR3 bases are TGCGCCAGCAGCTCAATACTAGGTGGCACAGATACGCAGTATTTT. Translation gives CASSSILGGTDTQYF. Variable domain in full (rest from reference TRBV5-1 and TRBJ2-3): KAGVTQTPRYLIKTRGQQVTLSCSPISGHRSVSWYQQTPGQGLQFLFEYFSETQRNKGNFPGRFSGRQFSNSRSEMNVSTLELGDSALYLCASSSILGGTDTQYFGPGTRLTVL.